The clone carrying this T cell receptor (beta chain) came up a few times. Its antigen remains unknown. The sample is drawn from a study of early T cells in non-severe SARS-CoV-2 infection. The wider study: The authors sequenced bulk RNA from unsorted whole blood, leaving chains unpaired.

From the 5' RACE reads, TCRdb called clonotypes with MiXCR, one entry per CDR3 protein. The table has roughly 90,000 distinct CDR3 sequences, 14% to 15% seen once; the top ten hold approximately 0.62%. General observations from the study: VDJdb-based matching was biased toward anti-spike CD8 responses and missed private and CD4 specificities.

The receptor was isolated from an adult who was a healthcare worker with PCR-confirmed SARS-CoV-2 infection or an uninfected control (not recorded which). Sequenced: whole blood.

CDR3 amino acids: CSLVSGAEQFF. DNA for the CDR3: TGCAGCCTCGTCTCAGGGGCTGAGCAGTTCTTC. This chain links TRBV29-1 with TRBJ2-1, with D possibly TRBD1 on 6 matching bases. This CDR3 comprises 11 residues. The V and J ends lost 8 bases and 9 bases respectively, with 14 bases between them. From germline, CDR1 is SQVTM and CDR2 ANQGSEA.